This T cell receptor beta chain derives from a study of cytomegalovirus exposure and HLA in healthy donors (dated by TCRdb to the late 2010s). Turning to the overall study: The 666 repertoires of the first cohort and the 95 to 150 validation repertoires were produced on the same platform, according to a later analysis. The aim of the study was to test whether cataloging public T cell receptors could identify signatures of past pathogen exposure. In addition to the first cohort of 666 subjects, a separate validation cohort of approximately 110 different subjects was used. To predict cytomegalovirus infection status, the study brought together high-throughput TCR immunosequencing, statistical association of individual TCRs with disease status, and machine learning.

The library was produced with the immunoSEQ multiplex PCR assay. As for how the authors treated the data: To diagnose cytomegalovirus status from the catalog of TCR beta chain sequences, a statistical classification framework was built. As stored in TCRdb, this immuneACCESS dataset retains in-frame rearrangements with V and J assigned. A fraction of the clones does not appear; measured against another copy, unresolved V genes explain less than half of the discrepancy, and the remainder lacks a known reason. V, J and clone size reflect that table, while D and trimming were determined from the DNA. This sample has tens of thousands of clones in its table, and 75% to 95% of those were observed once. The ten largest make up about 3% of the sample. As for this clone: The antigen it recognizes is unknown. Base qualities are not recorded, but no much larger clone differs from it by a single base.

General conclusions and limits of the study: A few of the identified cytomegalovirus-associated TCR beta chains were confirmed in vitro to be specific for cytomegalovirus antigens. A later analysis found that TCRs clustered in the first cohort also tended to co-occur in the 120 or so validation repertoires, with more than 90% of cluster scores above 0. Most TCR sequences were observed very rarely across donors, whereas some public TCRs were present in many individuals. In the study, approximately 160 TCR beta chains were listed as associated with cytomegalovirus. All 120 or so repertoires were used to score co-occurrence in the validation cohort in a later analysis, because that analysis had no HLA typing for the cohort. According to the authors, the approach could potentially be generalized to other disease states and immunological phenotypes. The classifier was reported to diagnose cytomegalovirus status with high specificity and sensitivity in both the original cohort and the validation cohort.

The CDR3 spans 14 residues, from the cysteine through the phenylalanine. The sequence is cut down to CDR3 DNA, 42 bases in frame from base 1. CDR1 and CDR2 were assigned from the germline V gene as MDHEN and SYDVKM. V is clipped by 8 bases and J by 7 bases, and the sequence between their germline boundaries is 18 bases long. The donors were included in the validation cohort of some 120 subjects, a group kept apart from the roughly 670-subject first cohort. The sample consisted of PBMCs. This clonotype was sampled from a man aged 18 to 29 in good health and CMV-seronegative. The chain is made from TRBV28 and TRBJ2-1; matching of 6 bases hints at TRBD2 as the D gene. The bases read TGTGCCAGCGCCTCAAACGGGGGAACGAATGAGCAGTTCTTC. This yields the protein CASASNGGTNEQFF.